This passage covers 13 T cell receptor beta chains from one sample sequenced in a study of CXCR3-negative and CXCR3-positive naive CD8 T cells. The study, taken as a whole, reports: Naive cells that were CXCR3-positive had more hydrophobic TRB CDR3s (compared with CXCR3-negative naive cells).

These receptors' antigens are unknown. The libraries of TRB cDNA were prepared using 5' RACE with UMI labels. TCRdb reworked the 5' RACE reads into one entry per CDR3 protein, no DNA. The sample totals some 140,000 distinct CDR3 sequences; its top ten clones hold approximately 0.5%. The sequencing sample was made of naive CXCR3+ CD8+ T cells from blood. Subset denoted: CD45RO-CCR7+CD27+CD95- naive CD8+ T cells expressing CXCR3 (TNR3+). These receptors originate from a human donor in good health. Some clones in this sample may be carry-over from other donors' samples.

The chain joins TRBV28 to TRBJ2-7. The germline V gene encodes CDR1 MDHEN and CDR2 SYDVKM. The CDR3 is 12 amino acids. The chain's CDR3 is CASSFDPYEQYF.

The chain combines TRBV29-1 with TRBJ2-7; TCRdb gives TRBD2 as the D gene, but with no DNA this cannot be confirmed. CDR1 and CDR2 (germline): SQVTM, ANQGSEA. CDR3 length: 16 amino acids. CDR3 amino acids: CSVELSSGGRHYEQYF.

This chain uses TRBV4-1 with TRBJ2-1; with no DNA, the TCRdb D assignment of TRBD2 cannot be verified. Germline V gene data show CDR1 as MGHRA and CDR2 as YSYEKL. The CDR3 consists of 13 residues. The CDR3 loop reads CASTGLARNEQFF.

The rearrangement uses TRBV4-1 and TRBJ2-4. The germline V gene has CDR1 MGHRA and CDR2 YSYEKL. This CDR3 is 14 amino acids long. The CDR3 spells CASSQVFLAGVQYF.

The CDR3 loop is CASTEPRDSYNSPLHF. The rearrangement links TRBV6-2 or TRBV6-3 to TRBJ1-6; the D call of TRBD1 rests on TCRdb alone, since no DNA is present to check it. This CDR3 is built from 16 residues. Germline V gene lookup returns CDR1 MNHEY and CDR2 SVGEGT.

This chain joins TRBV5-1 and TRBJ2-7. This CDR3 has 15 amino acids. Germline-derived CDR1 and CDR2 are SGHRS and YFSETQ. The CDR3 here is CASSLASSWSYEQYF.

This chain uses TRBV28 with TRBJ2-2. This CDR3 is built from 14 residues. Germline CDR1 reads MDHEN; CDR2 reads SYDVKM. The CDR3 spells CASSFSYGSGELFF.

V usage is TRBV7-2 and J usage is TRBJ1-3. This CDR3 contains 16 residues. Looked up from germline, CDR1 is SGHTA and CDR2 is FQGNSA. The CDR3 reads CASSTLLTVSGNTIYF.

This chain connects TRBV2 to TRBJ2-2; TCRdb proposes TRBD2, but this gene call is untestable without DNA. Germline V CDR1 and CDR2: SNHLY, FYNNEI. This CDR3 is built from 15 residues. CDR3 residues: CASSEEASWAGELFF.

The chain recombines TRBV29-1 with TRBJ1-2; TCRdb outputs TRBD1, but without DNA this stays unchecked. CDR3 length: 13 residues. CDR1 is SQVTM, CDR2 ANQGSEA, per germline. The CDR3 sequence: CSVENRANYGYTF.

The rearrangement uses TRBV5-5 and TRBJ2-7; the TRBD1 assignment by TCRdb is unverifiable without DNA. This CDR3 spans 15 amino acids. Germline loops: CDR1 SGHKS, CDR2 YYEKEE (reference sequence). This CDR3 is CASSPDSLSPYEQYF.

The chain carries TRBV29-1 and TRBJ2-7; no DNA is available, so the TRBD1 call from TCRdb remains unchecked. The CDR3 runs 13 residues. Germline V CDR1 and CDR2: SQVTM, ANQGSEA. The CDR3 region is CSARGDGSYEQYF.

CDR3 region: CAWTPDRQDTQYF. This chain uses TRBV30 with TRBJ2-3; the D call of TRBD1 rests on TCRdb alone, since no DNA is present to check it. The CDR3 contains 13 residues. CDR1 and CDR2 from the germline V gene are GTSNPN and SVGIG (reference sequence).